This T cell receptor beta chain derives from a study of blood T cell repertoires in COVID-19. Study information: Samples representing acute and convalescent COVID-19 were sourced from the United States, Italy and Spain. T cells, B-cell-depleted T cells, or PBMCs supplied cDNA or gDNA.

Assay used: immunoSEQ multiplex PCR; TCRdb lists only in-frame clones, some missing. The sample records 60,000 to 75,000 clones, around 85% being singletons. Looked up from germline, CDR1 is SGHVS and CDR2 is FQNEAQ. V lost 5 bases and J 10 bases, leaving 14 bases between the germline ends. CDR3 size: 12 residues. This TCR was sampled from a woman in her 50s with acute or convalescent COVID-19. Sequencing was done on a sample of peripheral blood. The chain recombines TRBV7-8 with TRBJ1-2, with D tentatively TRBD1 (5 bases). The CDR3 is CASSRGESDYTF. The CDR3 coding sequence is TGTGCCAGCAGCAGAGGGGAGTCGGACTACACCTTC.